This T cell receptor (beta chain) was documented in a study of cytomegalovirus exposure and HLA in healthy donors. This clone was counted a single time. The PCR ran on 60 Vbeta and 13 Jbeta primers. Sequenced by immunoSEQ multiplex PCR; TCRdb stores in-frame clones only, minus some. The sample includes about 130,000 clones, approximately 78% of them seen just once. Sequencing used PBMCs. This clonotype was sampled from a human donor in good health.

The CDR3 is CASSRDRNPNLSGNTIYF. The CDR3 coding sequence is TGTGCCAGCAGTCGAGACAGGAACCCAAACCTCTCTGGAAACACCATATATTTT. The rearrangement joins TRBV7-8 to TRBJ1-3, with D perhaps matching TRBD1 (6 bases). CDR3 length: 18 amino acids. Germline V gene data show CDR1 as SGHVS and CDR2 as FQNEAQ. The ends were cut back, 6 bases at V and 0 bases at J, with 21 bases in the middle.